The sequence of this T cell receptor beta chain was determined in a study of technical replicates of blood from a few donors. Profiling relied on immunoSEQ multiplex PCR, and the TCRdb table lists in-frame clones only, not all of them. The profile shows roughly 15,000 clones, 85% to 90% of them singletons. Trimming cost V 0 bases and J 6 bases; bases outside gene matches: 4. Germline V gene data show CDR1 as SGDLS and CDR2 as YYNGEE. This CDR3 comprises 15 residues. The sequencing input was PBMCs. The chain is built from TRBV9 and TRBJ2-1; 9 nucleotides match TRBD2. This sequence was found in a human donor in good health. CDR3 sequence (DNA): TGTGCCAGCAGCGTAGAGATTAGCGGGAGCAATGAGCAGTTCTTC. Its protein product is CASSVEISGSNEQFF.